This is a list of T cell receptor beta chains from one sample in a study of T cell repertoires in cytomegalovirus infection. These receptors' targets are unknown. TCRdb analysed the reads with MiXCR anew, one entry per CDR3 protein. Here the sample spans around 430,000 distinct CDR3 sequences, 40% to 50% being singletons. This specimen consisted of cultured PBMCs, obtained from culture after CMV antigen stimulation. The receptors originated from a human donor in good health (CMV status not recorded). Some clones in this sample may be carry-over from other donors' samples. Both conserved end residues are part of each CDR3. Fields, in order: V gene, D gene, clone size, J gene, CDR3 protein, CDR3 DNA. The D gene is left open where the match is weak. Where a row states a size, it is once, few, many or the class of an expanded clone; other rows omit it.

V gene: TRBV7-2; D gene: -; clone size: few; J gene: TRBJ1-6; CDR3 protein: CASSLEWGQASNSPLHF; CDR3 DNA: TGTGCCAGCAGCTTAGAGTGGGGACAAGCTTCAAATTCACCCCTCCACTTT
V gene: TRBV2; D gene: -; clone size: -; J gene: TRBJ2-1; CDR3 protein: CASSEDGAGAYRGEQFF; CDR3 DNA: TGTGCCAGCAGTGAAGATGGTGCAGGGGCCTACCGGGGGGAGCAGTTCTTC
V gene: TRBV11-2; D gene: -; clone size: -; J gene: TRBJ2-5; CDR3 protein: CASSLGDAQETQYF; CDR3 DNA: TGTGCCAGCAGCTTAGGGGACGCCCAAGAGACCCAGTACTTC
V gene: TRBV12-3/TRBV12-4; D gene: -; clone size: few; J gene: TRBJ2-2; CDR3 protein: CASSTGYGTGELFF; CDR3 DNA: TGTGCCAGCAGCACGGGGTATGGAACCGGGGAGCTGTTTTTT
V gene: TRBV7-2; D gene: TRBD1; clone size: many; J gene: TRBJ1-2; CDR3 protein: CASSWGQPFYGYTF; CDR3 DNA: TGTGCCAGCAGCTGGGGACAGCCTTTCTATGGCTACACCTTC
V gene: TRBV27; D gene: -; clone size: -; J gene: TRBJ1-4; CDR3 protein: CASSLSDGSKKLFF; CDR3 DNA: TGTGCCAGCAGTTTGTCAGACGGGAGCAAAAAACTGTTTTTT
V gene: TRBV7-9; D gene: -; clone size: -; J gene: TRBJ2-6; CDR3 protein: CASSLFFGANGLTF; CDR3 DNA: TGTGCCAGCAGCTTATTTTTTGGGGCCAACGGCCTGACTTTC
V gene: TRBV7-6; D gene: -; clone size: few; J gene: TRBJ2-1; CDR3 protein: CASSLSTRHYYNEQFF; CDR3 DNA: TGTGCCAGCAGCTTATCAACGCGACACTATTACAATGAGCAGTTCTTC
V gene: TRBV7-9; D gene: -; clone size: -; J gene: TRBJ2-1; CDR3 protein: CASSRGPANNEQFF; CDR3 DNA: TGTGCCAGCAGCCGAGGACCCGCGAACAATGAGCAGTTCTTC
V gene: TRBV27; D gene: -; clone size: once; J gene: TRBJ2-3; CDR3 protein: CASSLYRDTDTQYF; CDR3 DNA: TGTGCCAGCAGTTTATATCGGGACACAGATACGCAGTATTTT
V gene: TRBV12-5; D gene: TRBD2; clone size: -; J gene: TRBJ2-5; CDR3 protein: CASGLVLHGGTQETQYF; CDR3 DNA: TGTGCTAGTGGTTTGGTATTACACGGGGGGACCCAAGAGACCCAGTACTTC
V gene: TRBV7-8; D gene: TRBD1; clone size: -; J gene: TRBJ2-1; CDR3 protein: CASTTPPGQAYNEQFF; CDR3 DNA: TGTGCCAGCACCACCCCCCCTGGACAGGCCTACAATGAGCAGTTCTTC
V gene: TRBV6-1; D gene: -; clone size: -; J gene: TRBJ2-7; CDR3 protein: CASSEPGRGRVYF; CDR3 DNA: TGTGCCAGCAGTGAACCGGGAAGAGGCAGGGTCTACTTC
V gene: TRBV10-3; D gene: TRBD1; clone size: -; J gene: TRBJ2-5; CDR3 protein: CAISVGQQETQYF; CDR3 DNA: TGTGCCATCAGTGTGGGACAGCAAGAGACCCAGTACTTC
V gene: TRBV7-6; D gene: -; clone size: many; J gene: TRBJ2-1; CDR3 protein: CASSPRPYNEQFF; CDR3 DNA: TGTGCCAGCAGCCCCCGACCCTACAATGAGCAGTTCTTC
V gene: TRBV4-1; D gene: -; clone size: -; J gene: TRBJ2-1; CDR3 protein: CASSQGGRGWTYNEQFF; CDR3 DNA: TGCGCCAGCAGCCAAGGTGGGCGGGGTTGGACCTACAATGAGCAGTTCTTC
V gene: TRBV7-4; D gene: -; clone size: once; J gene: TRBJ2-7; CDR3 protein: CASRGASADYEQYF; CDR3 DNA: TGTGCCAGCAGGGGGGCGAGTGCGGACTACGAGCAGTACTTC
V gene: TRBV7-6; D gene: -; clone size: few; J gene: TRBJ2-1; CDR3 protein: CASVVANYNEQFF; CDR3 DNA: TGTGCCAGCGTAGTAGCGAACTACAATGAGCAGTTCTTC
V gene: TRBV6-6; D gene: -; clone size: -; J gene: TRBJ2-7; CDR3 protein: CASSPGVTYEQYF; CDR3 DNA: TGTGCCAGCTCCCCCGGGGTCACCTACGAGCAGTACTTC
V gene: TRBV5-4; D gene: -; clone size: -; J gene: TRBJ2-7; CDR3 protein: CASSLGSSRVDEQYF; CDR3 DNA: TGTGCCAGCAGCTTGGGAAGCTCCCGGGTCGACGAGCAGTACTTC
V gene: TRBV7-2; D gene: -; clone size: -; J gene: TRBJ2-7; CDR3 protein: CASSSLSGGQYF; CDR3 DNA: TGTGCCAGCAGCTCCCTCAGCGGTGGGCAGTACTTC
V gene: TRBV7-8; D gene: -; clone size: -; J gene: TRBJ1-5; CDR3 protein: CASSKGDWNQPQHF; CDR3 DNA: TGTGCCAGCAGTAAAGGGGATTGGAATCAGCCCCAGCATTTT
V gene: TRBV11-2; D gene: TRBD2; clone size: many; J gene: TRBJ2-1; CDR3 protein: CASSLALAGSFEQFF; CDR3 DNA: TGTGCCAGCAGCTTAGCACTAGCGGGATCTTTTGAGCAGTTCTTC
V gene: TRBV10-3; D gene: -; clone size: -; J gene: TRBJ1-5; CDR3 protein: CAISESGSNQPQHF; CDR3 DNA: TGTGCCATCAGTGAGTCGGGGAGCAATCAGCCCCAGCATTTT
V gene: TRBV6-5; D gene: -; clone size: -; J gene: TRBJ1-1; CDR3 protein: CASSLGWDFGAFF; CDR3 DNA: TGTGCCAGCAGTCTCGGATGGGACTTCGGAGCTTTCTTT
V gene: TRBV6-2/TRBV6-3; D gene: -; clone size: -; J gene: TRBJ2-1; CDR3 protein: CASSLVGAEYNEQFF; CDR3 DNA: TGTGCCAGCAGTTTGGTGGGGGCCGAATACAATGAGCAGTTCTTC
V gene: TRBV11-2; D gene: TRBD1; clone size: -; J gene: TRBJ2-7; CDR3 protein: CASSFFGTAYEQYF; CDR3 DNA: TGTGCCAGCAGCTTCTTCGGGACAGCCTACGAGCAGTACTTC
V gene: TRBV5-4; D gene: TRBD2; clone size: few; J gene: TRBJ2-2; CDR3 protein: CASSLASGRIGGELFF; CDR3 DNA: TGTGCCAGCAGCTTGGCCAGCGGGAGGATAGGCGGGGAGCTGTTTTTT
V gene: TRBV7-2; D gene: -; clone size: many; J gene: TRBJ1-4; CDR3 protein: CASSPGHSLNEKLFF; CDR3 DNA: TGTGCCAGCAGCCCCGGACACAGCCTAAATGAAAAACTGTTTTTT
V gene: TRBV27; D gene: -; clone size: -; J gene: TRBJ2-7; CDR3 protein: CASSSDYYEQYF; CDR3 DNA: TGTGCCAGCAGTTCAGACTACTACGAGCAGTACTTC
V gene: TRBV7-2; D gene: -; clone size: -; J gene: TRBJ2-5; CDR3 protein: CASSPVTWVAVQETQYF; CDR3 DNA: TGTGCCAGCAGCCCCGTGACCTGGGTAGCGGTCCAAGAGACCCAGTACTTC
V gene: TRBV15; D gene: -; clone size: -; J gene: TRBJ2-1; CDR3 protein: CATSRTGYNEQFF; CDR3 DNA: TGTGCCACCAGCAGAACAGGATACAATGAGCAGTTCTTC
V gene: TRBV7-2; D gene: TRBD1; clone size: -; J gene: TRBJ1-4; CDR3 protein: CASSPPGQINEKLFF; CDR3 DNA: TGTGCCAGCAGCCCACCGGGACAGATTAATGAAAAACTGTTTTTT
V gene: TRBV10-3; D gene: TRBD2; clone size: -; J gene: TRBJ2-2; CDR3 protein: CAISESILAGARNTGELFF; CDR3 DNA: TGTGCCATCAGTGAGTCGATACTAGCGGGAGCGCGGAACACCGGGGAGCTGTTTTTT
V gene: TRBV19; D gene: -; clone size: -; J gene: TRBJ1-1; CDR3 protein: CASKQSEQTEAFF; CDR3 DNA: TGTGCCAGTAAACAGTCAGAACAGACTGAAGCTTTCTTT
V gene: TRBV6-6; D gene: -; clone size: few; J gene: TRBJ1-5; CDR3 protein: CASSYSPGGGYSNQPQHF; CDR3 DNA: TGTGCCAGCAGTTACTCCCCTGGAGGGGGATATAGCAATCAGCCCCAGCATTTT
V gene: TRBV7-6; D gene: -; clone size: -; J gene: TRBJ2-5; CDR3 protein: CASSARGHETQYF; CDR3 DNA: TGTGCCAGCAGCGCTCGGGGGCATGAGACCCAGTACTTC
V gene: TRBV5-1; D gene: -; clone size: -; J gene: TRBJ1-4; CDR3 protein: CASSLNPTIGEKLFF; CDR3 DNA: TGCGCCAGCAGCTTGAATCCGACAATAGGTGAAAAACTGTTTTTT
V gene: TRBV28; D gene: -; clone size: -; J gene: TRBJ1-3; CDR3 protein: CASSLRRGSGNTIYF; CDR3 DNA: TGTGCCAGCAGTTTAAGGAGGGGATCTGGAAACACCATATATTTT
V gene: TRBV7-2; D gene: TRBD1; clone size: -; J gene: TRBJ1-1; CDR3 protein: CASSFTGAWDTEAFF; CDR3 DNA: TGTGCCAGCAGCTTTACAGGGGCTTGGGACACTGAAGCTTTCTTT
V gene: TRBV7-8; D gene: TRBD2; clone size: -; J gene: TRBJ2-3; CDR3 protein: CASSSTSGVTQYF; CDR3 DNA: TGTGCCAGCAGCTCGACTAGCGGCGTTACGCAGTATTTT
V gene: TRBV7-2; D gene: TRBD2; clone size: few; J gene: TRBJ2-2; CDR3 protein: CASSLAGINTGELFF; CDR3 DNA: TGTGCCAGCAGCCTAGCGGGGATAAACACCGGGGAGCTGTTTTTT
V gene: TRBV7-2; D gene: TRBD2; clone size: many; J gene: TRBJ2-3; CDR3 protein: CASSLGLAIADTQYF; CDR3 DNA: TGTGCCAGCAGCTTAGGACTAGCTATCGCAGATACGCAGTATTTT
V gene: TRBV12-3/TRBV12-4; D gene: -; clone size: once; J gene: TRBJ2-3; CDR3 protein: CASSLGWVGDTQYF; CDR3 DNA: TGTGCCAGCAGTTTGGGCTGGGTCGGAGATACGCAGTATTTT
V gene: TRBV7-8; D gene: -; clone size: few; J gene: TRBJ2-7; CDR3 protein: CASSLVPGAHEQYF; CDR3 DNA: TGTGCCAGCAGCTTAGTGCCGGGGGCGCACGAGCAGTACTTC
V gene: TRBV12-3/TRBV12-4; D gene: -; clone size: -; J gene: TRBJ1-1; CDR3 protein: CASSSLQDSNTEAFF; CDR3 DNA: TGTGCCAGCAGTTCCCTGCAGGACAGCAACACTGAAGCTTTCTTT
V gene: TRBV4-3; D gene: -; clone size: -; J gene: TRBJ1-4; CDR3 protein: CASSQDHGGGKEKLFF; CDR3 DNA: TGCGCCAGCAGCCAAGATCACGGGGGGGGGAAAGAAAAACTGTTTTTT
V gene: TRBV12-3/TRBV12-4; D gene: TRBD1; clone size: -; J gene: TRBJ1-4; CDR3 protein: CASSSSRTGGNKLFF; CDR3 DNA: TGTGCCAGCAGTTCATCCCGGACAGGGGGGAACAAACTGTTTTTT
V gene: TRBV7-6; D gene: TRBD1; clone size: -; J gene: TRBJ1-1; CDR3 protein: CASSRDPGQGNTEAFF; CDR3 DNA: TGTGCCAGCAGCCGCGACCCGGGACAGGGGAACACTGAAGCTTTCTTT
V gene: TRBV7-2; D gene: -; clone size: once; J gene: TRBJ2-2; CDR3 protein: CASSLGRRRHTGKLFF; CDR3 DNA: TGTGCCAGCAGCTTAGGGCGGCGACGACACACCGGGAAGCTGTTTTTT
V gene: TRBV7-2; D gene: -; clone size: once; J gene: TRBJ2-1; CDR3 protein: CASSLWGGGADEQFF; CDR3 DNA: TGTGCCAGCAGCTTATGGGGAGGGGGGGCCGATGAGCAGTTCTTC
V gene: TRBV7-9; D gene: -; clone size: -; J gene: TRBJ1-4; CDR3 protein: CASTPRQYPEKLFF; CDR3 DNA: TGTGCCAGCACCCCACGACAGTATCCGGAAAAACTGTTTTTT
V gene: TRBV6-1; D gene: TRBD2; clone size: -; J gene: TRBJ2-7; CDR3 protein: CASSSTTLAGVPYEQYF; CDR3 DNA: TGTGCCAGCAGCTCCACTACGCTAGCGGGGGTTCCCTACGAGCAGTACTTC
V gene: TRBV6-5; D gene: TRBD2; clone size: -; J gene: TRBJ2-3; CDR3 protein: CASSRLAGGRFDTQYF; CDR3 DNA: TGTGCCAGCAGCAGACTAGCGGGGGGGCGGTTTGATACGCAGTATTTT
V gene: TRBV20-1; D gene: -; clone size: few; J gene: TRBJ1-6; CDR3 protein: CSPLNPGTGNSALHF; CDR3 DNA: TGCAGTCCGCTAAATCCCGGGACGGGAAATTCGGCCCTCCACTTT